The clone carrying this T cell receptor (beta chain) appeared a single time. Antigen unknown. The data derive from a study of PD-1 blockade in classical Hodgkin lymphoma. Study outcomes and limitations: Nivolumab starters within 1 year of ASCT were excluded.

Sequenced by immunoSEQ multiplex PCR; TCRdb stores in-frame clones only, minus some. The data contain roughly 50,000 clones, 81% of them singletons. With 7 bases clipped from V and 4 bases from J, the junction kept 7 bases outside the gene matches. The CDR3 totals 17 residues. The germline CDR1 and CDR2 sequences are MNHEY and SMNVEV (reference sequence). The patients all showed relapse after autologous stem cell transplantation, while their brentuximab vedotin exposure varied. Best response was recorded as complete response, partial response or progressive disease. The V and J genes are TRBV27 and TRBJ2-1, with 16 bases fitting TRBD2. This sequence originates from a human donor with classical Hodgkin lymphoma. The source material was peripheral blood mononuclear cells (PBMCs), sampled at baseline. Here the CDR3 DNA reads TGTGCCAGCACTTTGTCGGGACTAGCGGGAGGGTACAATGAGCAGTTCTTC. It specifies CASTLSGLAGGYNEQFF.